The 30 T cell receptor beta chains listed next were all sequenced from one sample in a study of T cell repertoires in cytomegalovirus infection. TCRdb re-derived calls from the reads in MiXCR, one entry per CDR3 protein. The table lists around 740,000 distinct CDR3 sequences, approximately 40% of them singletons. The sequenced sample consisted of PBMCs. The receptor source for this set is a human donor in good health (CMV status not recorded). Some clones in this sample may be carry-over from other donors' samples.

The CDR3 nucleotides read TGTGCCAGTAGTATTTCTCTGGCGTCGGTCGGGGAGCTGTTTTTT. It translates to CASSISLASVGELFF. The J gene is TRBJ2-2, the V gene TRBV19; D not certain. The CDR3 has 15 amino acids. The germline V and J ends were trimmed by 3 bases and 7 bases, with 15 bases remaining between them. Germline values: CDR1 LNHDA, CDR2 SQIVND (reference sequence).

This clonotype has a single count. The genes are TRBV28 and TRBJ1-1; D is perhaps TRBD1 (5 bases). Trimming took 5 bases from V and 6 from J, leaving 19 bases between them. Germline CDR1 is MDHEN and CDR2 is SYDVKM. The CDR3 extends over 15 amino acids. The CDR3 reads CASSPTQGLVAEAFF. DNA of the CDR3: TGTGCCAGCAGTCCCACTCAGGGATTAGTCGCTGAAGCTTTCTTT.

There are a few counts of this clonotype. V and J are TRBV2 and TRBJ1-5, with D perhaps matching TRBD1 (5 bases). The V and J ends lost 6 bases and 1 base respectively, with 19 bases between them. The CDR3 spans 17 residues. CDR1 and CDR2 (germline): SNHLY, FYNNEI. The CDR3 protein is CASRRGGPTESNQPQHF. The CDR3 region has the DNA TGTGCCAGCAGACGGGGCGGGCCCACGGAGAGCAATCAGCCCCAGCATTTT.

The rearrangement uses TRBV12-3 or TRBV12-4 and TRBJ1-4, with a weak D call TRBD1 (5 bases). V dropped 5 bases and J dropped 8 bases, with 15 bases sitting between them. The CDR3 runs 14 residues. CDR3 nucleotide sequence: TGTGCCAGCAGTCAGTGGGGGATTCGAGAAAAACTGTTTTTT. Its protein is CASSQWGIREKLFF.

This clonotype was detected a few times. This CDR3 reads CASSQGLPLDEQYF. CDR3 nucleotides: TGTGCCAGCAGCCAGGGACTCCCTTTGGACGAGCAGTACTTC. This chain joins TRBV6-5 and TRBJ2-7, with a tentative D call TRBD2 (6 bases). The CDR3 consists of 14 residues. Germline V CDR1 and CDR2: MNHEY, SVGAGI. The V end was cut by 6 bases, the J end by 5 bases, with 17 bases between.

This clonotype was detected a few times. The CDR3 loop reads CASSEGEGRLEKLFF. Here the CDR3 DNA reads TGTGCCAGCAGTGAAGGGGAGGGGCGATTGGAAAAACTGTTTTTT. The V and J genes are TRBV2 and TRBJ1-4; TRBD1 is a possible D gene (5 bases). There are 15 residues in the CDR3. Germline V gene lookup returns CDR1 SNHLY and CDR2 FYNNEI. Trimming stripped 1 base from V and 8 bases from J, with 14 bases between.

There are a few counts of this clonotype. The rearrangement links TRBV30 to TRBJ1-1, with D possibly matching TRBD1 (6 bases). The germline V and J ends were trimmed by 1 base and 5 bases, with 14 bases remaining between them. The CDR3 is 14 amino acids. Germline CDR1 reads GTSNPN; CDR2 reads SVGIG (reference sequence). The CDR3 sequence: CAWSDDRRGTEAFF. The CDR3 DNA reads as TGTGCCTGGAGTGACGACAGGAGGGGGACTGAAGCTTTCTTT.

The genes are TRBV5-5 and TRBJ1-1, with 11 bases lining up with TRBD1. Germline trimming cut 5 bases from V and 5 bases from J; bases unmatched to any gene: 5. Germline CDR1 SGHKS, CDR2 YYEKEE (reference sequence). The CDR3 has 14 amino acids. The CDR3 nucleotides are TGTGCCAGCAGTTGGACAGGGGGCCCTACTGAAGCTTTCTTT. Translating gives CASSWTGGPTEAFF.

Concerning this clonotype: This may stem from a read error, because a much larger clone lies one nucleotide away. The rearrangement uses TRBV19 and TRBJ1-5; D uncertain. The CDR3 is made up of 12 amino acids. Germline loops: CDR1 LNHDA, CDR2 SQIVND (reference sequence). V lost 2 bases and J 9 bases, leaving 8 bases between the germline ends. The CDR3 is CASSIQWRPQHF. The CDR3 DNA sequence: TGTGCCAGTAGTATACAGTGGCGGCCCCAGCATTTT.

The chain has TRBV28 and TRBJ1-5; D is undetermined. CDR3 length: 15 amino acids. Per the germline V gene, CDR1 is MDHEN and CDR2 is SYDVKM. V lost 6 bases and J lost 3, with 15 bases in between. This CDR3 reads CASSLLSQNNQPQHF. The CDR3 bases are TGTGCCAGCAGCCTGCTCTCGCAGAACAATCAGCCCCAGCATTTT.

The chain carries TRBV7-9 and TRBJ1-5, with TRBD1 as a possible D gene (5 bases). This CDR3 spans 15 amino acids. Germline V gene lookup returns CDR1 SEHNR and CDR2 FQNEAQ (reference sequence). The V end lost 5 bases, the J end lost 4 bases, and 15 bases lay between the germline ends. The CDR3 reads CASSLGRNGNQPQHF. The CDR3 DNA is TGTGCCAGCAGCCTGGGACGGAACGGGAATCAGCCCCAGCATTTT.

This clonotype was counted a few times. The chain carries TRBV12-3 or TRBV12-4 and TRBJ1-1; D gene ambiguous. V gave up 6 bases and J gave up 3 bases, with 11 bases separating them. The CDR3 covers 13 residues. CDR3 sequence: CASRSTEDTEAFF. CDR3 sequence (DNA): TGTGCCAGCAGATCTACAGAGGACACTGAAGCTTTCTTT.

As to this clonotype: This sequence may be a read error, since a much larger clone differs from it by one base. The gene calls are TRBV2 and TRBJ2-7, with 8 positions matching TRBD1. There are 12 residues in the CDR3. The germline CDR1 and CDR2 sequences are SNHLY and FYNNEI. Losses at the gene ends were 6 bases for V and 5 bases for J; bases not matched to a gene: 3. CDR3 sequence reads: CASRWTGNEQYF. The CDR3 region has the DNA TGTGCCAGCAGGTGGACAGGGAACGAGCAGTACTTC.

This clonotype was counted between two and nine times. The rearrangement uses TRBV13 and TRBJ1-4; 10 positions match TRBD1. Germline V gene sequence: CDR1 PRHDT, CDR2 FYEKMQ (reference sequence). The CDR3 is 17 residues long. J gave up 10 bases and V 4 bases, and 15 bases lay outside the gene matches. The CDR3 DNA reads as TGTGCCAGCAGCTCCTATACCCGGACAGGGGGGAGGAGAAAACTGTTTTTT. Encoded protein: CASSSYTRTGGRRKLFF.

This clonotype was seen repeatedly, ten times or more. This chain connects TRBV19 to TRBJ2-7; no reliable D call. V shed 4 bases and J shed 1 base, with 11 bases lying between them. The CDR3 extends over 14 amino acids. Germline values: CDR1 LNHDA, CDR2 SQIVND (reference sequence). The CDR3 bases are TGTGCCAGTAGTAACGTCGCTAGGTCCTACGAGCAGTACTTC. Protein: CASSNVARSYEQYF.

The rearrangement joins TRBV27 to TRBJ1-6; TRBD1 matches 8 bases. CDR1 MNHEY and CDR2 SMNVEV come from the germline V gene (reference sequence). The CDR3 covers 20 residues. With V trimmed by 4 bases and J by 9 bases, 23 bases remained unmatched. The chain's CDR3 is CASSSSPPETRQGRSSPLHF. In DNA, the CDR3 is TGTGCCAGCAGTTCATCGCCACCCGAAACGAGACAGGGGAGGAGTTCACCCCTCCACTTT.

The chain is built from TRBV24-1 and TRBJ1-5; D gene uncertain. V lost 2 bases and J 3 bases, leaving 10 bases between the germline ends. The CDR3 extends over 15 amino acids. The germline V gene encodes CDR1 KGHDR and CDR2 SFDVKD. Here the CDR3 reads CATSDSSGTNQPQHF. Here the CDR3 DNA reads TGTGCCACCAGTGATTCGTCGGGCACCAATCAGCCCCAGCATTTT.

The sample holds a few counts of this clonotype. V is TRBV6-5 and J is TRBJ1-1; the D gene is possibly TRBD1 (6 bases). Trimming shortened V by 2 bases and J by 4 bases, and 11 bases separated the two germline ends. Germline lookup yields CDR1 MNHEY and CDR2 SVGAGI. The CDR3 loop spans 14 amino acids. In DNA, the CDR3 is TGTGCCAGCAGTTACGGACAGACTCTCACTGAAGCTTTCTTT. Protein: CASSYGQTLTEAFF.

This clonotype was detected ten times or more. The chain joins TRBV28 to TRBJ1-1; TRBD1 matches 7 bases. The CDR3 runs to 14 residues. V lost 8 bases and J lost 8; bases outside the gene matches: 14. Germline V gene sequence: CDR1 MDHEN, CDR2 SYDVKM. The CDR3 reads CASLLSPLQGEAFF. CDR3 in DNA: TGTGCCAGCCTTTTGAGCCCACTACAGGGGGAAGCTTTCTTT. The full variable domain, rest sourced from reference TRBV28 and TRBJ1-1, is DVKVTQSSRYLVKRTGEKVFLECVQDMDHENMFWYRQDPGLGLRLIYFSYDVKMKEKGDIPEGYSVSREKKERFSLILESASTNQTSMYLCASLLSPLQGEAFFGQGTRLTVV.

This clonotype was counted at least ten times. The rearrangement joins TRBV7-2 to TRBJ1-5; maybe TRBD1 (5 bases). The CDR3 loop spans 15 amino acids. Germline-derived CDR1 and CDR2 are SGHTA and FQGNSA. Trimming shortened V by 6 bases and J by 4 bases, and 16 bases separated the two germline ends. CDR3 nucleotide sequence: TGTGCCAGCAGAACGACAGCCGTGAAAAATCAGCCCCAGCATTTT. Translation gives CASRTTAVKNQPQHF.

The chain links TRBV6-5 to TRBJ1-1, with D perhaps TRBD1 (5 bases). V gave up 8 bases and J gave up 1 base, with 17 bases separating them. The CDR3 is 15 amino acids. Germline values: CDR1 MNHEY, CDR2 SVGAGI. As DNA, the CDR3 is TGTGCCAGCGGAAAGGTGGGGCTTTCGAACACTGAAGCTTTCTTT. Protein product: CASGKVGLSNTEAFF.

The chain is built from TRBV5-5 and TRBJ2-2, with D unresolved. CDR1 and CDR2 from the germline V gene are SGHKS and YYEKEE (reference sequence). The V end was cut by 1 base, the J end by 3 bases, with 7 bases between. CDR3 length: 14 amino acids. DNA of the CDR3: TGTGCCAGCAGCTTGTACAGCGACACCGGGGAGCTGTTTTTT. Translated: CASSLYSDTGELFF.

This clonotype came up a few times. The chain uses TRBV5-6 and TRBJ2-6; D might be TRBD1 (5 bases). Germline V gene sequence: CDR1 SGHDT, CDR2 YYEEEE. The CDR3 loop spans 16 amino acids. The V gene lost 0 bases and the J gene lost 0 bases, with 7 bases spanning the gap. This chain's CDR3 is CASSLETVSGANVLTF. DNA of the CDR3: TGTGCCAGCAGCTTGGAGACAGTCTCTGGGGCCAACGTCCTGACTTTC.

This chain links TRBV18 with TRBJ2-6, with a possible D match to TRBD1 (5 bases). The CDR3 has 17 amino acids. In germline, CDR1 is KGHSH, CDR2 LQKENI. The V gene lost 3 bases and the J gene lost 0 bases, with 12 bases spanning the gap. CDR3 bases: TGTGCCAGCTCACCCCGACAGCGTAGCTCTGGGGCCAACGTCCTGACTTTC. Its translation: CASSPRQRSSGANVLTF.

The chain employs TRBV5-4 and TRBJ1-1; 9 nucleotides align to TRBD1. V shed 1 base and J 11 bases; nucleotides not matched to a gene: 6. Germline V gene sequence: CDR1 SGHNT, CDR2 YYREEE (reference sequence). The CDR3 loop spans 13 amino acids. This CDR3 reads CASSLNRGRGAFF. The CDR3 nucleotides read TGTGCCAGCAGCTTGAACAGGGGGCGCGGGGCTTTCTTT. Full variable domain (remainder filled in from reference TRBV5-4 and TRBJ1-1): ETGVTQSPTHLIKTRGQQVTLRCSSQSGHNTVSWYQQALGQGPQFIFQYYREEENGRGNFPPRFSGLQFPNYSSELNVNALELDDSALYLCASSLNRGRGAFFGQGTRLTVV.

This clonotype appeared a few times. V gene TRBV28 combines with J gene TRBJ2-5; 15 bases fit TRBD2. This CDR3 contains 19 residues. Trimming at V came to 7 bases and at J to 1 base, leaving 13 bases not matched to a gene. CDR1 and CDR2 from the germline V gene are MDHEN and SYDVKM. In DNA, the CDR3 is TGTGCCAGCAACCTCCCCGGACTAGCGGGAGGGCCCTCCCAAGAGACCCAGTACTTC. Its protein product is CASNLPGLAGGPSQETQYF.

This clonotype was found once. A read error is likely, as this CDR3 ends without the conserved phenylalanine or tryptophan. The chain employs TRBV7-4 and TRBJ2-6; a possible D gene is TRBD1 (6 bases). Trimming shortened V by 6 bases and J by 2 bases, and 14 bases separated the two germline ends. The CDR3 runs 16 residues. Germline V gene lookup returns CDR1 SGHVT and CDR2 SQSDAQ. The CDR3 region has the DNA TGTGCCAGCAGTTATATGACAGGAGCTGGGGCCAACGTCCTGACTTTA. It is translated as CASSYMTGAGANVLTL.

This clonotype showed up many times. The chain links TRBV7-2 to TRBJ2-7, with TRBD1 as a possible D gene (6 bases). With 2 bases removed from V and 6 bases from J, the gap between germline ends came to 20 bases. Germline-derived CDR1 and CDR2 are SGHTA and FQGNSA. CDR3 size: 16 residues. The CDR3 loop reads CASSLWVWEQGREQYF. The CDR3, as DNA: TGTGCCAGCAGCTTATGGGTCTGGGAACAGGGTCGCGAGCAGTACTTC. The complete variable domain, with remaining parts taken from reference TRBV7-2 and TRBJ2-7, reads GAGVSQSPSNKVTEKGKDVELRCDPISGHTALYWYRQSLGQGLEFLIYFQGNSAPDKSGLPSDRFSAERTGGSVSTLTIQRTQQEDSAVYLCASSLWVWEQGREQYFGPGTRLTVT.

The chain links TRBV12-3 or TRBV12-4 to TRBJ2-3, with 8 bases matching TRBD2. The V and J ends lost 10 bases and 2 bases, in that order; junction bases with no gene match: 8. This CDR3 spans 14 amino acids. Here the CDR3 reads CATKLAVVTDTQYF. As DNA, the CDR3 is TGTGCCACAAAACTAGCGGTTGTCACAGATACGCAGTATTTT.

This clonotype was recorded at least ten times. The rearrangement joins TRBV27 to TRBJ2-5; TRBD1 matches at 10 bases. Germline V gene data show CDR1 as MNHEY and CDR2 as SMNVEV (reference sequence). The CDR3 has 14 amino acids. The V and J ends lost 9 bases and 0 bases, in that order; junction bases with no gene match: 4. The CDR3 is CASRTGGYQETQYF. The CDR3 nucleotides are TGTGCCAGTAGGACAGGGGGATACCAAGAGACCCAGTACTTC.